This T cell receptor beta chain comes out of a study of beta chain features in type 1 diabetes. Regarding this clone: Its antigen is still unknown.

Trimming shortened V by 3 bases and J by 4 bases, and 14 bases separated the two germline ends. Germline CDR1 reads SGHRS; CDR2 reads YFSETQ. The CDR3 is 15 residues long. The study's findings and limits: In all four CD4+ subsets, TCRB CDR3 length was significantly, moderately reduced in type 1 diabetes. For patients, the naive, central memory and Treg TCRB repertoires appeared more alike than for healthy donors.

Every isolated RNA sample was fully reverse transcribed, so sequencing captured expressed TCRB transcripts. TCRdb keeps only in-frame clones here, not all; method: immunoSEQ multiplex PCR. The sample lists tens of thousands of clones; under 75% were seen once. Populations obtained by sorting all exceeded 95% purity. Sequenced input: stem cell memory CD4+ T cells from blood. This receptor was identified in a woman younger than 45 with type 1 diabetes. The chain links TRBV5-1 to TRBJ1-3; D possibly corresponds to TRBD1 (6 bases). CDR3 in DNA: TGCGCCAGCAGCTCTTCCGGGACACAAGGAAACACCATATATTTT. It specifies CASSSSGTQGNTIYF. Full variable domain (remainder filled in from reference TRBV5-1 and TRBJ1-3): KAGVTQTPRYLIKTRGQQVTLSCSPISGHRSVSWYQQTPGQGLQFLFEYFSETQRNKGNFPGRFSGRQFSNSRSEMNVSTLELGDSALYLCASSSSGTQGNTIYFGEGSWLTVV.